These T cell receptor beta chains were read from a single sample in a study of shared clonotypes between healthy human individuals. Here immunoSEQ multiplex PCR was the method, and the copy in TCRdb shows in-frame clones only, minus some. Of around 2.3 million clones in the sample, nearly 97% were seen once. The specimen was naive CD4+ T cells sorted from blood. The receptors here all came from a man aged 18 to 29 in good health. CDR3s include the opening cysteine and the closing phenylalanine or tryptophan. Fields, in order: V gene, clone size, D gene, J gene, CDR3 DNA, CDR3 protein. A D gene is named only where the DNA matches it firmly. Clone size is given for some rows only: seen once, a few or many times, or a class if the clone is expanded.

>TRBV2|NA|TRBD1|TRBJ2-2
TGTGCCAGCACCAGGACAGGGGTAACCACCGGGGAGCTGTTTTTT
CASTRTGVTTGELFF
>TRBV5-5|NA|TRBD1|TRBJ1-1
TGTGCCAGCAGCTGGCAGGGGACAGGGAACACTGAAGCTTTCTTT
CASSWQGTGNTEAFF
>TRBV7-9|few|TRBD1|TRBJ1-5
TGTGCCAGCAGCACGACAGGGGCAAATCAGCCCCAGCATTTT
CASSTTGANQPQHF
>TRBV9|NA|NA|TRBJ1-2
TGTGCCAGCAGCGCCGGGACACTGAACTATGGCTACACCTTC
CASSAGTLNYGYTF
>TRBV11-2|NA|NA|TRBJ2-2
TGTGCCAGCACTCTAGGGCCTGCGAGAACCGGGGAGCTGTTTTTT
CASTLGPARTGELFF
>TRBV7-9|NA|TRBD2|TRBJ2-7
TGTGCCAGCAGCCCTTCCGGGCTAGCGGGGGTGAGGCAGTACTTC
CASSPSGLAGVRQYF
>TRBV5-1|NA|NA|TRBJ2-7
TGCGCCAGCAGCGATCGACAGGACTCCTACGAGCAGTACTTC
CASSDRQDSYEQYF
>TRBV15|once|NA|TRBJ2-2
TGTGCCACCAGCAGAGATTTCGTATTGGACACCGGGGAGCTGTTTTTT
CATSRDFVLDTGELFF
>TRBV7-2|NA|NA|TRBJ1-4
TGTGCCAGCAGCCTTGACAGGCAAAGCAATGAAAAACTGTTTTTT
CASSLDRQSNEKLFF
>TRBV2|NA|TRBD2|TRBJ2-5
TGTGCCACCGGGGGGGGAGAGACCCAGTACTTC
CATGGGETQYF
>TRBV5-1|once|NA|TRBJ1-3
TGCGCCAGAAGCTTCAGGGGAAACACCATATATTTT
CARSFRGNTIYF
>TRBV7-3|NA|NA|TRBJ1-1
TGTGCCAGCAGCTTAACGGGTGGACAAGTGAACACTGAAGCTTTCTTT
CASSLTGGQVNTEAFF
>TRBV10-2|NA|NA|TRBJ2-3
TGCGCCAGCCTGGACTTCGCTAGCACAGATACGCAGTATTTT
CASLDFASTDTQYF
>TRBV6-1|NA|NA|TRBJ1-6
TGTGCCAGCAGTGAATCTGAGGGCTGGAATTCACCCCTCCACTTT
CASSESEGWNSPLHF
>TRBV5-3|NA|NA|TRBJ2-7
TGTGCCAGAAGCTGGTGGGTTATCTACGAGCAGTACTTC
CARSWWVIYEQYF
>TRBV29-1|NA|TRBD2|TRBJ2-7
TGCAGCGTTGGACTAGCGGGGGGGCGGTACGAGCAGTACTTC
CSVGLAGGRYEQYF
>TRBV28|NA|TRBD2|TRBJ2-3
TGTGCCAGCAGTGAGCGGACTAGCGGGGTCACAGATACGCAGTATTTT
CASSERTSGVTDTQYF
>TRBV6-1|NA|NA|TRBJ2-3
TGTGCCAGCAGTCCCGGCACAGATACGCAGTATTTT
CASSPGTDTQYF
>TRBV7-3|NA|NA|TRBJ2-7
TGTGCCAGCATATCACCGGGACTCATAAAATGGTACGAGCAGTACTTC
CASISPGLIKWYEQYF
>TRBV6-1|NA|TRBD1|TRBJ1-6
TGTGCCAGCAGTGAAGCGCTTCAGGGGGGGAATTCACCCCTCCACTTT
CASSEALQGGNSPLHF
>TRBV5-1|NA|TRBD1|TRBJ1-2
TGCGCCAGCAGCTTGGCACAGGGGGCTGGAGATGGCTACACCTTC
CASSLAQGAGDGYTF
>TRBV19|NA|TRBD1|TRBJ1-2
TGTGCCAGTAGTATAGTTGGGACAGCCTATGGCTACACCTTC
CASSIVGTAYGYTF
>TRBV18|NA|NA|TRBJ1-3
TGTGCCAGCTCACCACTGGGGATAGAGGGCGCCTCTGGAAACACCATATATTTT
CASSPLGIEGASGNTIYF
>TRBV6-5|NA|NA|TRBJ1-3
TGTGCCAGCGGCCCTGGGTCCGCGGCAGGAAACACCATATATTTT
CASGPGSAAGNTIYF
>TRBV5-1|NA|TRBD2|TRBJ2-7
TGCGCCAGCAGCTTGGGACTAGCGGGGCTCTACGAGCAGTACTTC
CASSLGLAGLYEQYF
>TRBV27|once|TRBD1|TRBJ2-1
TGTGCCAGCAGTTCCGGCGGACAGGGGTCTTACAATGAGCAGTTCTTC
CASSSGGQGSYNEQFF
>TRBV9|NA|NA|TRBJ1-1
TGTGCCAGCAGCTCTCAGGTGGGGGGCACTGAAGCTTTCTTT
CASSSQVGGTEAFF
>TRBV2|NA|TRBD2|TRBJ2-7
TGTGCCAGCAATGGACTAGTGTTGTCGGGCGAGCAGTACTTC
CASNGLVLSGEQYF
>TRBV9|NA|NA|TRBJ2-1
TGTGCCAGCAGCCCCCGACTAAGTGAGCAGTTCTTC
CASSPRLSEQFF
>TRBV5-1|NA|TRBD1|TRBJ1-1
TGCGCCAGCAGCCACAGGACAGGACGGGAAGCTTTCTTT
CASSHRTGREAFF
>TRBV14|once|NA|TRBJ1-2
TGTGCCAGCAGCCAAAACAGGGACACCTATGGCTACACCTTC
CASSQNRDTYGYTF
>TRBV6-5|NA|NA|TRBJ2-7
TGTGCCAGCAGTTACTCGCTCTTAGGGTCCTACGAGCAGTACTTC
CASSYSLLGSYEQYF
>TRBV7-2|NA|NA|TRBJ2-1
TGTGCCAGCAGCAGGGGGATCTCCTACAATGAGCAGTTCTTC
CASSRGISYNEQFF
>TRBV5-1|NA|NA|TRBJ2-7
TGCGCCAGCAGCGATAATACGGGGTCCTACGAGCAGTACTTC
CASSDNTGSYEQYF
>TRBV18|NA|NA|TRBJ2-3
TGTGCCAGGTACCGGGGGAGCGGCGCCGTCCGAAATACGCAGTATTTT
CARYRGSGAVRNTQYF
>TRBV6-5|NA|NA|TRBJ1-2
TGTGCCAGCTGTCCCTTAACGATCCCGGGCGGCTACACCTTC
CASCPLTIPGGYTF
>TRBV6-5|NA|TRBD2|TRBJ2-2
TGTGCCAGCAGTTACAGCGGGAGGGCCTACACCGGGGAGCTGTTTTTT
CASSYSGRAYTGELFF
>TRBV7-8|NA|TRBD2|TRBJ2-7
TGTGCCAGCAGCTTGGCGGGAGGGACCTACGAGCAGTACTTC
CASSLAGGTYEQYF
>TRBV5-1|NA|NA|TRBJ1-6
TGCGCCAGCAGCCTGGCAGGGAGGTCACCCCTCCACTTT
CASSLAGRSPLHF
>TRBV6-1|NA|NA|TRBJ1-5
TGTGCCAGCAGTGAATCGGGAAATAGCAATCAGCCCCAGCATTTT
CASSESGNSNQPQHF
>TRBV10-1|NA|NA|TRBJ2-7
TGCGCCAGCCAAGGCGGGATCGGGTCCGGGCAGTACTTC
CASQGGIGSGQYF
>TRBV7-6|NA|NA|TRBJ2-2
TGTGCCAGCAGCACCAGGGGAGGACCGAACACCGGGGAGCTGTTTTTT
CASSTRGGPNTGELFF
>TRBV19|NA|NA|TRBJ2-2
TGTGCCAGTATTGGCTCCAACACCGGGGAGCTGTTTTTT
CASIGSNTGELFF
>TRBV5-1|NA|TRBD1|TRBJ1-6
TGCGCCAGCAGCTTGGGGGGACAGGGTTTTTCACCCCTCCACTTT
CASSLGGQGFSPLHF
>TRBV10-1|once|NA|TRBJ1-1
TGCGCCAGCAGTGCGATGACGAACACTGAAGCTTTCTTT
CASSAMTNTEAFF
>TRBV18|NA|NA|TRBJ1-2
TGTGCCAGCTCACCAGGAACGACAGCAGTATATGGCTACACCTTC
CASSPGTTAVYGYTF
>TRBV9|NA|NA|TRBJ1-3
TGTGCCAGCAGCGTAGAGAGCAGTGTGGACACCATATATTTT
CASSVESSVDTIYF
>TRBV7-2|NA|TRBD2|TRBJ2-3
TGTGCCAGCAGCTTAGTTCCTACTAGCGGCACAGATACGCAGTATTTT
CASSLVPTSGTDTQYF
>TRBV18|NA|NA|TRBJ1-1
TGTGCCAGCTCCCCGAATGGACCGAGAGGCGGCACTGAAGCTTTCTTT
CASSPNGPRGGTEAFF